These T cell receptor beta chains were read from a single sample in a study of blood T cells in healthy people across ages. TCRdb itself ran the 5' RACE reads through MiXCR, one entry per CDR3 protein. This repertoire shows fewer than 800,000 distinct CDR3 sequences, 20% to 25% found once; its top ten account for under 9.5%. These data are also associated with another study on T cells of mothers and their children.

The sequenced sample was blood. The origin of the receptors is a boy aged 5-17 years in good health. Both conserved end residues are part of each CDR3. D genes are given only for firm matches. Rows may omit the clone size; those that give it use once, few, many or a size class.

clone size: few
V gene: TRBV9
D gene: -
J gene: TRBJ2-7
CDR3 protein: CASSAFGGAYEQYF
CDR3 DNA: TGTGCCAGCAGCGCGTTTGGCGGGGCCTACGAGCAGTACTTC

clone size: few
V gene: TRBV29-1
D gene: -
J gene: TRBJ2-5
CDR3 protein: CSVEQGRNEETQYF
CDR3 DNA: TGCAGCGTGGAACAGGGTCGAAACGAAGAGACCCAGTACTTC

clone size: few
V gene: TRBV29-1
D gene: -
J gene: TRBJ2-5
CDR3 protein: CSVEDADGIEQETQYF
CDR3 DNA: TGCAGCGTTGAAGATGCCGACGGGATAGAACAAGAGACCCAGTACTTC

clone size: few
V gene: TRBV29-1
D gene: TRBD2
J gene: TRBJ2-5
CDR3 protein: CSVEGTSGGDQETQYF
CDR3 DNA: TGCAGCGTTGAAGGGACTAGCGGGGGGGACCAGGAGACCCAGTACTTC

clone size: -
V gene: TRBV29-1
D gene: TRBD1
J gene: TRBJ2-7
CDR3 protein: CSVQGLSYEQYF
CDR3 DNA: TGCAGCGTACAGGGGCTCTCCTACGAGCAGTACTTC

clone size: -
V gene: TRBV5-1
D gene: TRBD1
J gene: TRBJ2-3
CDR3 protein: CASSFSTGARSDTQYF
CDR3 DNA: TGCGCCAGCAGCTTCTCGACAGGGGCTAGGTCAGATACGCAGTATTTT

clone size: -
V gene: TRBV12-3/TRBV12-4
D gene: -
J gene: TRBJ2-1
CDR3 protein: CASSLAEISYNEQFF
CDR3 DNA: TGTGCCAGCAGTTTAGCGGAGATCTCCTACAATGAGCAGTTCTTC

clone size: -
V gene: TRBV7-2
D gene: -
J gene: TRBJ2-5
CDR3 protein: CASSLVGMETQYF
CDR3 DNA: TGTGCCAGCAGCTTAGTAGGGATGGAGACCCAGTACTTC

clone size: -
V gene: TRBV5-1
D gene: TRBD2
J gene: TRBJ2-5
CDR3 protein: CASSLGTSGGAETQYF
CDR3 DNA: TGCGCCAGCAGCTTGGGGACTAGCGGGGGTGCGGAGACCCAGTACTTC

clone size: few
V gene: TRBV6-5
D gene: TRBD1
J gene: TRBJ2-5
CDR3 protein: CASSYSPPTGMGVLETQYF
CDR3 DNA: TGTGCCAGCAGTTACTCTCCGCCGACAGGGATGGGTGTGTTAGAGACCCAGTACTTC

clone size: few
V gene: TRBV2
D gene: TRBD2
J gene: TRBJ2-5
CDR3 protein: CASSEASGGRIETQYF
CDR3 DNA: TGTGCCAGCAGTGAAGCGTCGGGCGGGAGGATCGAGACCCAGTACTTC

clone size: few
V gene: TRBV11-2
D gene: -
J gene: TRBJ2-4
CDR3 protein: CASSLEAAKNIQYF
CDR3 DNA: TGTGCCAGCAGCTTAGAAGCAGCCAAAAACATTCAGTACTTC

clone size: -
V gene: TRBV20-1
D gene: -
J gene: TRBJ2-2
CDR3 protein: CSARRADTGELFF
CDR3 DNA: TGCAGTGCTAGAAGGGCAGACACCGGGGAGCTGTTTTTT